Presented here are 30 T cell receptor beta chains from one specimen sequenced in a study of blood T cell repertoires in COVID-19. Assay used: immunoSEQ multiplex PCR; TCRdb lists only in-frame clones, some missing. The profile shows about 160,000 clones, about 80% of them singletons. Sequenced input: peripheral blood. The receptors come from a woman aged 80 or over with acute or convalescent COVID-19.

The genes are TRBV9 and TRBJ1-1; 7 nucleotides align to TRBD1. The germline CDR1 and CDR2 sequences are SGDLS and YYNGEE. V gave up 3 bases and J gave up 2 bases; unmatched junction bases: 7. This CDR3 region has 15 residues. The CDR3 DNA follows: TGTGCCAGCAGCGCTTACACAGGGGCCAACACTGAAGCTTTCTTT. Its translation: CASSAYTGANTEAFF.

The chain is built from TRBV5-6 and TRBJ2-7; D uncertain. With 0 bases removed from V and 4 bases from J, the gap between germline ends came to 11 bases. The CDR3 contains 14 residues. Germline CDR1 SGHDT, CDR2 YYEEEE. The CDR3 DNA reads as TGTGCCAGCAGCTTGGCGTCAGAAGAATACGAGCAGTACTTC. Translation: CASSLASEEYEQYF.

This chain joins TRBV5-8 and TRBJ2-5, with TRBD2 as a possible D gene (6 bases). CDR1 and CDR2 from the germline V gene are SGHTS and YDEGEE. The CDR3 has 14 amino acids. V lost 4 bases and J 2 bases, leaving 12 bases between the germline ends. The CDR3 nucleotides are TGTGCCAGCAGCCCCCGACTAGGACAAGAGACCCAGTACTTC. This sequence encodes CASSPRLGQETQYF.

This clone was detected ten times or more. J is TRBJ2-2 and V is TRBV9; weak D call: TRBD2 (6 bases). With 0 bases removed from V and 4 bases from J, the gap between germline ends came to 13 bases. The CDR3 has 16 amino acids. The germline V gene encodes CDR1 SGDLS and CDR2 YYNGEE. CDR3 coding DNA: TGTGCCAGCAGCGTAGCAACGGGAGTACGCACCGGGGAGCTGTTTTTT. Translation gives CASSVATGVRTGELFF.

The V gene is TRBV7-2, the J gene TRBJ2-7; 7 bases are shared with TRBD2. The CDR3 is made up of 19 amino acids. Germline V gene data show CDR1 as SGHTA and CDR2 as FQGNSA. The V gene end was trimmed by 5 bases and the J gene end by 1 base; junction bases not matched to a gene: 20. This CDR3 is CASSASPINSWGGSYEQYF. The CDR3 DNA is TGTGCCAGCAGCGCGTCCCCGATTAATAGCTGGGGGGGATCCTACGAGCAGTACTTC.

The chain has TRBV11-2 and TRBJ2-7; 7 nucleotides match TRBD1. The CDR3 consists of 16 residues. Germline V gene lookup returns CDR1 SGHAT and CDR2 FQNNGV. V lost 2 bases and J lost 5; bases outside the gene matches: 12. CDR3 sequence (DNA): TGTGCCAGCAGCTTATACCGGGGACAGTCTCCAGACGAGCAGTACTTC. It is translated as CASSLYRGQSPDEQYF.

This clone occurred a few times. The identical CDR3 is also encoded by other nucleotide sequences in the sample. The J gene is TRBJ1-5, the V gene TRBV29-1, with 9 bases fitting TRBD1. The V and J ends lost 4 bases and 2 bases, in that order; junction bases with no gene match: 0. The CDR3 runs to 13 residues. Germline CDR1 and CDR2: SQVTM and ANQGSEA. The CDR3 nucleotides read TGCAGCGTTGGGACAGGGGGCAATCAGCCCCAGCATTTT. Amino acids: CSVGTGGNQPQHF.

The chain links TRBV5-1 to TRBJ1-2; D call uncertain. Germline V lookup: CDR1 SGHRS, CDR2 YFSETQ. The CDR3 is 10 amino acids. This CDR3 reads CVLADYGYTF. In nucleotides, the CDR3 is TGCGTCTTGGCAGACTATGGCTACACCTTC.

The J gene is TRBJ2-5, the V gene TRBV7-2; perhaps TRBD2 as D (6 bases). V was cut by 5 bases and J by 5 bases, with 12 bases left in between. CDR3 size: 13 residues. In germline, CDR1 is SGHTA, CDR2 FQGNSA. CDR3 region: CASSPSAGETQYF. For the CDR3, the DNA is TGTGCCAGCAGCCCGTCCGCGGGGGAGACCCAGTACTTC.

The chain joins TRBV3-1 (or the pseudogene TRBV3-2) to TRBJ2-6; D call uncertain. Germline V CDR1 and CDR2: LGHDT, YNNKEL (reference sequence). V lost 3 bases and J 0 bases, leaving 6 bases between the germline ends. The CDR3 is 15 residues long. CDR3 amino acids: CASSQRSSGANVLTF. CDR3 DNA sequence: TGTGCCAGCAGCCAGAGGAGCTCTGGGGCCAACGTCCTGACTTTC.

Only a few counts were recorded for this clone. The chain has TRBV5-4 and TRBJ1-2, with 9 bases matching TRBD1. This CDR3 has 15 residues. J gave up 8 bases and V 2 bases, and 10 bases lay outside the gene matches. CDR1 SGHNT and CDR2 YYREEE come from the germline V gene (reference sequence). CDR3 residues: CASSFQSGTGYGYTF. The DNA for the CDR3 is TGTGCCAGCAGCTTCCAGTCAGGGACAGGGTACGGCTACACCTTC.

CDR3 sequence (DNA): TGCGCCAGCAGTTACGGCCGGGACACAAACACCGGGGAGCTGTTTTTT. Translated: CASSYGRDTNTGELFF. The chain is built from TRBV5-1 and TRBJ2-2, with D perhaps matching TRBD1 (6 bases). Per the germline V gene, CDR1 is SGHRS and CDR2 is YFSETQ. CDR3 length: 16 residues. Trimming removed 5 bases from V and 2 bases from J, with 16 bases in between.

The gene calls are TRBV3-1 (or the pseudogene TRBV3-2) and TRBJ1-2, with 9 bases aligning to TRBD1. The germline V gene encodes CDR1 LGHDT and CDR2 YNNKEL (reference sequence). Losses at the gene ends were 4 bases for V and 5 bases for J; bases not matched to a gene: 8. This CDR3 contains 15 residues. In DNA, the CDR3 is TGTGCCAGCAGCCTCGGACAGGGGAAGAGTTATGGCTACACCTTC. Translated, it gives CASSLGQGKSYGYTF.

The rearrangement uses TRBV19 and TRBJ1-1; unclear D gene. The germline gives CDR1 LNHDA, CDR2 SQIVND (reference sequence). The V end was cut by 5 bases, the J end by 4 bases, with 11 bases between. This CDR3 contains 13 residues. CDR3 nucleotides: TGTGCCAGTAGTTTCGGGTCTCCCACTGAAGCTTTCTTT. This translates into CASSFGSPTEAFF.

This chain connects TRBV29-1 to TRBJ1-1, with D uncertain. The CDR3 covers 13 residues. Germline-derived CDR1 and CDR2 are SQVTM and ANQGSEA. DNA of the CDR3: TGCAGTGGTCGGGGTCACTTGAACACTGAAGCTTTCTTT. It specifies CSGRGHLNTEAFF.

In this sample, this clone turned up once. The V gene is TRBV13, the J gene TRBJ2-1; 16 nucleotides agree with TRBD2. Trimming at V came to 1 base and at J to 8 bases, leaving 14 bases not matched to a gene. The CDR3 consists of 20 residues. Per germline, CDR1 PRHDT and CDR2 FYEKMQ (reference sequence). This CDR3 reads CASSLDGTSGGAEGHDEQFF. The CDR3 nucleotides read TGTGCCAGCAGCTTAGATGGGACTAGCGGGGGGGCCGAGGGGCACGATGAGCAGTTCTTC.

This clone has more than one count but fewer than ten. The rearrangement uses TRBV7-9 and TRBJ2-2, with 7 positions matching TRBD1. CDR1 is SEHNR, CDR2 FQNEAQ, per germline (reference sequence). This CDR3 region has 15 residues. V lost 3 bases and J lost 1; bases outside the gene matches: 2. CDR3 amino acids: CASSFRQGNTGELFF. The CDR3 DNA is TGTGCCAGCAGCTTCAGACAGGGGAACACCGGGGAGCTGTTTTTT.

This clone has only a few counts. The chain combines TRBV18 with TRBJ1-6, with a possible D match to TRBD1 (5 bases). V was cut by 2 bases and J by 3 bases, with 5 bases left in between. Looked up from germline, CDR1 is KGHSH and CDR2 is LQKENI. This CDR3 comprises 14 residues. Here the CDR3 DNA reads TGTGCCAGCTCACCAGACAGCTATAATTCACCCCTCCACTTT. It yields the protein CASSPDSYNSPLHF. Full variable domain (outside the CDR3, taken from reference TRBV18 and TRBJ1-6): NAGVMQNPRHLVRRRGQEARLRCSPMKGHSHVYWYRQLPEEGLKFMVYLQKENIIDESGMPKERFSAEFPKEGPSILRIQQVVRGDSAAYFCASSPDSYNSPLHFGNGTRLTVT.

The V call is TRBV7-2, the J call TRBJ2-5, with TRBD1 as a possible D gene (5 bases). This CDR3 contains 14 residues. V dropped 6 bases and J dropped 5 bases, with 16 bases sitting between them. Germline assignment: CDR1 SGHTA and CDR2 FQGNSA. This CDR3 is CASSSRRGTETQYF. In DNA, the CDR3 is TGTGCCAGCAGTTCCAGAAGGGGCACCGAGACCCAGTACTTC.

The CDR3 protein is CASSPLTGAYTEAFF. The CDR3, as DNA: TGTGCCAGCAGTCCGCTTACAGGGGCGTACACTGAAGCTTTCTTT. This chain connects TRBV28 to TRBJ1-1, with TRBD1 matching 7 bases. Germline CDR1 and CDR2: MDHEN and SYDVKM. This CDR3 has 15 amino acids. V trimming: 5 bases; J trimming: 3 bases; junction bases outside the gene matches: 9.

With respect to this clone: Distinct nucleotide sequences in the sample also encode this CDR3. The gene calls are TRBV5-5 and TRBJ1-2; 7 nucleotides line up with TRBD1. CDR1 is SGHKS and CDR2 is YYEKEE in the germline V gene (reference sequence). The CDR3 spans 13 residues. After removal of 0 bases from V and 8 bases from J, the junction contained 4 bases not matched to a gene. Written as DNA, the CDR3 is TGTGCCAGCAGCTTGGGACAGGGTTGGGGCTACACCTTC. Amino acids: CASSLGQGWGYTF.

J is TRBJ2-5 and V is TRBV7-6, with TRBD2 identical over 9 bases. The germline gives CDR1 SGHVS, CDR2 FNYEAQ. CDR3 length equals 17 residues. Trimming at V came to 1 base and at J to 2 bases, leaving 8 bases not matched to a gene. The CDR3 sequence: CASSLGWVAGEQETQYF. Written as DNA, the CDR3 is TGTGCCAGCAGCTTAGGTTGGGTAGCGGGGGAGCAAGAGACCCAGTACTTC.

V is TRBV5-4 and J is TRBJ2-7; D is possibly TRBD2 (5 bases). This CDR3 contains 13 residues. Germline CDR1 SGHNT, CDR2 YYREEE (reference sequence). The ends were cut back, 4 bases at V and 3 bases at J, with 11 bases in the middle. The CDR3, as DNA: TGTGCCAGCAGCCACGAACGGGGCTACGAGCAGTACTTC. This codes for CASSHERGYEQYF.

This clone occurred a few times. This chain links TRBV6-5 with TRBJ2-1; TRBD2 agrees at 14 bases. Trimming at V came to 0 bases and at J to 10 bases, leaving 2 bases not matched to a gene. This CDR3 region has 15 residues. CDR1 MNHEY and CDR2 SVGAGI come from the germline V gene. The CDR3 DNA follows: TGTGCCAGCAGTTACTCAGGGACTAGCGGGGGAGAGCAGTTCTTC. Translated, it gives CASSYSGTSGGEQFF.

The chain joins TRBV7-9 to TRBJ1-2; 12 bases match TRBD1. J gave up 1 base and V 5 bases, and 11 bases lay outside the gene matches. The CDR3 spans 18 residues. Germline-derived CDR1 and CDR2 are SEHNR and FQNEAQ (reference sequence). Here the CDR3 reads CASSALGQGAPINYGYTF. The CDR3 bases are TGTGCCAGCAGCGCGTTGGGACAGGGGGCACCTATTAACTATGGCTACACCTTC. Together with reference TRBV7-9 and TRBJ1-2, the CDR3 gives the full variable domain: DTGVSQNPRHKITKRGQNVTFRCDPISEHNRLYWYRQTLGQGPEFLTYFQNEAQLEKSRLLSDRFSAERPKGSFSTLEIQRTEQGDSAMYLCASSALGQGAPINYGYTFGSGTRLTVV.

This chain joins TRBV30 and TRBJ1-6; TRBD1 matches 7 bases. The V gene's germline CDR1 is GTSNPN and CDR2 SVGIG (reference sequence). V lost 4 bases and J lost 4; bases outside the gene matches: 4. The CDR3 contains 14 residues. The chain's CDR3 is CAWTTGSYNSPLHF. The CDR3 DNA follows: TGTGCCTGGACGACAGGGTCGTATAATTCACCCCTCCACTTT. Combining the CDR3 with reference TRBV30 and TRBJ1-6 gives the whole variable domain SQTIHQWPATLVQPVGSPLSLECTVEGTSNPNLYWYRQAAGRGLQLLFYSVGIGQISSEVPQNLSASRPQDRQFILSSKKLLLSDSGFYLCAWTTGSYNSPLHFGNGTRLTVT.

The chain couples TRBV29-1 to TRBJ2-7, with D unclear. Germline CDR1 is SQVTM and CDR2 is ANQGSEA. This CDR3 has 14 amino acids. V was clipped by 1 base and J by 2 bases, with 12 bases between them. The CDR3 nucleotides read TGCAGCGTTGAAGCTACGTACTTCCCCTACGAGCAGTACTTC. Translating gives CSVEATYFPYEQYF.

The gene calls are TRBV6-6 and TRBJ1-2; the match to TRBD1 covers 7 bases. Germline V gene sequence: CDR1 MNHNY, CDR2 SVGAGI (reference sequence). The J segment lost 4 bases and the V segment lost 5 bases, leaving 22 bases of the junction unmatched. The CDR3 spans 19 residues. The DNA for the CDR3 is TGTGCCAGCAGTCTAACAGACGCGGCTACGAGGGGGCGAGGCTATGGCTACACCTTC. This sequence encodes CASSLTDAATRGRGYGYTF.

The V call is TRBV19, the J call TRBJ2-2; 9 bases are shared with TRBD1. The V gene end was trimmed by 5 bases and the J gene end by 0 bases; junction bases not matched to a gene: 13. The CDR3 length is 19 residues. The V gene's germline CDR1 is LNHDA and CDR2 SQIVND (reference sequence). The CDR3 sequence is CASSSLLGTGGANTGELFF. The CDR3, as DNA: TGTGCCAGTAGTTCCCTTTTGGGCACAGGGGGCGCGAACACCGGGGAGCTGTTTTTT.

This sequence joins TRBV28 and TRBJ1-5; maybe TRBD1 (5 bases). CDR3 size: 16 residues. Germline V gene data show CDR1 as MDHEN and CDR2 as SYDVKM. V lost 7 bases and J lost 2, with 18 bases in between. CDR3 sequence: CASMNRLTFRNQPQHF. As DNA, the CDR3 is TGTGCCAGCATGAACAGGCTAACATTCCGCAATCAGCCCCAGCATTTT.